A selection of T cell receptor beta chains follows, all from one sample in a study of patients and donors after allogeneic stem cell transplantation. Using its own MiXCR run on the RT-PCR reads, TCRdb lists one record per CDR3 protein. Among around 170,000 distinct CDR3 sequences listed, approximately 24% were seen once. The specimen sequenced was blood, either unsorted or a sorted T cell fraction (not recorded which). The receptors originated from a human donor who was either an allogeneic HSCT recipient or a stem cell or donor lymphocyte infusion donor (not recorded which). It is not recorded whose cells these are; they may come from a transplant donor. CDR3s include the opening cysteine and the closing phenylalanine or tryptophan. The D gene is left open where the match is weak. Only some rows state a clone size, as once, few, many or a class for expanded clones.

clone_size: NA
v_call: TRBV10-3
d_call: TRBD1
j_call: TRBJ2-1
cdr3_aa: CAISEPSLPSRTGGMDEQFF
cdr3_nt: TGTGCCATCAGTGAGCCGAGCCTCCCCTCCCGGACAGGGGGGATGGATGAGCAGTTCTTC

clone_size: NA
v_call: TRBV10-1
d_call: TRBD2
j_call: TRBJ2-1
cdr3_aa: CASRPRLAGKGEQFF
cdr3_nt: TGCGCCAGCAGACCAAGACTAGCGGGAAAGGGGGAGCAGTTCTTC

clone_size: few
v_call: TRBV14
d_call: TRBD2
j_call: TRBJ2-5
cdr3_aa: CASSQVSGGETQYF
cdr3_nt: TGTGCCAGCAGCCAAGTAAGCGGGGGAGAGACCCAGTACTTC

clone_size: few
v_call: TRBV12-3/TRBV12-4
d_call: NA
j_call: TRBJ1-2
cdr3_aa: CASKGLNYGYTF
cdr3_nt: TGTGCCAGCAAGGGACTGAACTATGGCTACACCTTC

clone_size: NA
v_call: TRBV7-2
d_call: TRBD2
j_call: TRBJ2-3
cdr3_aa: CASTIAGAGDPDTQYF
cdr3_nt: TGTGCCAGCACCATAGCGGGGGCGGGGGATCCAGATACGCAGTATTTT

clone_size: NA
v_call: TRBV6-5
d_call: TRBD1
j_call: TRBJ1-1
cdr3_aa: CASSPWDRVDTEAFF
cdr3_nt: TGTGCCAGCAGTCCCTGGGACAGGGTTGACACTGAAGCTTTCTTT

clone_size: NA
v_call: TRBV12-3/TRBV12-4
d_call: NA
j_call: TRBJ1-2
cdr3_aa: CASSLGGVYGYTF
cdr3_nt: TGTGCCAGCAGTTTAGGCGGGGTCTATGGCTACACCTTC

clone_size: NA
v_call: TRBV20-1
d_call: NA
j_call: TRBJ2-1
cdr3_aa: CSASAEQNEQFF
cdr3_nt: TGCAGTGCTAGCGCGGAGCAAAATGAGCAGTTCTTC

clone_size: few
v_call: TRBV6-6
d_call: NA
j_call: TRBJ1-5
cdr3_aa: CASSSLMAQPQHF
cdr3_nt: TGTGCCAGCAGTTCCCTGATGGCCCAGCCCCAGCATTTT

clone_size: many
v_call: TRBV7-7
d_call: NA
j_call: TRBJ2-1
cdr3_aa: CASSFGTLGLNEQFF
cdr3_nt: TGTGCCAGCAGCTTCGGGACACTGGGATTGAATGAGCAGTTCTTC

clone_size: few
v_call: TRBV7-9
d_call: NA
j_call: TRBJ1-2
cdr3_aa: CASSLAQAQTREGYTF
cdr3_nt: TGTGCCAGCAGCTTAGCACAGGCACAGACGAGAGAGGGCTACACCTTC

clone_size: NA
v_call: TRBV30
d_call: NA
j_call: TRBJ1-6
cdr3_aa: CAWSEDRGSPLHF
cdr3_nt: TGTGCCTGGAGTGAAGACAGAGGTTCACCCCTCCACTTT

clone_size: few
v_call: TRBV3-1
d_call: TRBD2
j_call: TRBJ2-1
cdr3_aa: CASSQDYRTSGSTYNEQFF
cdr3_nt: TGTGCCAGCAGCCAAGATTACAGGACTAGCGGGAGTACCTACAATGAGCAGTTCTTC

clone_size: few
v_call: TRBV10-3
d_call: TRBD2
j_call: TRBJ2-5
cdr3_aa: CAISESRTSGPGKYF
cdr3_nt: TGTGCCATCAGTGAGTCCAGGACTAGCGGGCCCGGGAAGTACTTC

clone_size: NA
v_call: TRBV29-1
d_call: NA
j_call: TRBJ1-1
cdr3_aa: CSVFKIWTANEAFF
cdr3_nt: TGCAGCGTTTTTAAAATCTGGACGGCCAATGAAGCTTTCTTT

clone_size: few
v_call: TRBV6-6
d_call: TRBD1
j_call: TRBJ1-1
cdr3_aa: CASSLGQVTEAFF
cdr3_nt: TGTGCCAGCAGTTTGGGACAGGTAACAGAAGCTTTCTTT

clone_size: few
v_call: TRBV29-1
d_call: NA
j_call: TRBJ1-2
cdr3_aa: CSVVNAQGGLSGYTF
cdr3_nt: TGCAGCGTCGTTAATGCTCAGGGAGGGCTTTCGGGCTACACCTTC

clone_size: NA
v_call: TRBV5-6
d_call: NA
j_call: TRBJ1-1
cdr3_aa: CASSLGALNTEAFF
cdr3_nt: TGTGCCAGCAGCTTGGGCGCCCTGAACACTGAAGCTTTCTTT